This paragraph reports one T cell receptor beta chain. A single count supports this clone. It has no known antigen specificity. Base-call qualities are not available, and no considerably larger clone is one nucleotide away. This entry comes from a study of blood T cell repertoires in COVID-19 (dated by TCRdb to 2018 to 2020). Describing the broader study: Samples from collaborators originated in the United States, Italy and Spain and spanned both the acute and convalescent phases of COVID-19. The prospective study material was composed of cDNA or gDNA derived from T cells, B-cell-depleted T cells, or PBMCs. The sample metadata nearly always contained a de-identified subject ID, COVID-19 status, age in years and sex. The repertoires were made available in a free public database intended to serve as a resource for research on the immune response to SARS-CoV-2. Deeply sampled blood TCRbeta repertoires from subjects exposed to, actively infected with, or recovered from COVID-19 were included in the dataset. Where available, HLA class I and class II types were taken from metadata supplied by the sample provider and were not determined by assay-based typing. The samples were drawn from the first 160 participants of the ongoing ImmuneRACE study and from roughly 1,300 subjects provided by 6 global collaborators.

What the study reported, not specific to this receptor: How much clinical and demographic metadata was included differed by source and by participant, and the metadata was provided uncurated.

CDR1 and CDR2, looked up from the germline V gene, are SGHVS and FQNEAQ. Including cysteine and phenylalanine, the CDR3 has 18 amino acids. CDR3 DNA only is kept here, 54 bases in frame from base 1. V is reduced by 1 base and J by 2 bases, leaving a spacing of 19 bases between them. The collaborating institutions used their own protocols to collect whole blood in K2EDTA tubes. For TCRbeta analysis, collaborator samples were shipped as frozen whole blood, as isolated PBMCs, or as DNA extracted from either sample type. TCRbeta CDR3 regions were amplified from genomic DNA by means of the immunoSEQ Assay, a bias-controlled multiplex PCR. Under the source paper's analysis protocol: The number of nucleated cells in each sample was estimated from the amplification of reference gene primers within the assay. To quantify the absolute abundance of each unique TCRbeta CDR3 rearrangement, sequence reads were collapsed and filtered. For each sample, productive Simpson clonality was calculated by taking the square root of Simpson's diversity index across productive rearrangements. In TCRdb, the immuneACCESS table is reduced to in-frame sequences with V and J assigned. These tables do not hold every clone; where another copy was compared, an unresolved V gene accounts for under half, and the others remain unexplained. V, J and clone size were drawn from that table, and D and trimming were deduced from the DNA. The sample table holds 14,000 or so clones, of which around 88% were seen once. The top ten clones comprise 17% of the sample.

The source material was peripheral blood. The TCR sequence derives from a human donor with active COVID-19. The donor label of this sample is uncertain. Recombination connected TRBV7-8 to TRBJ2-3, with no confident D gene call. The CDR3 corresponds to CASSLVRSTIKSTDTQYF. The bases are TGTGCCAGCAGCTTAGTCCGGAGCACAATCAAATCCACAGATACGCAGTATTTT.